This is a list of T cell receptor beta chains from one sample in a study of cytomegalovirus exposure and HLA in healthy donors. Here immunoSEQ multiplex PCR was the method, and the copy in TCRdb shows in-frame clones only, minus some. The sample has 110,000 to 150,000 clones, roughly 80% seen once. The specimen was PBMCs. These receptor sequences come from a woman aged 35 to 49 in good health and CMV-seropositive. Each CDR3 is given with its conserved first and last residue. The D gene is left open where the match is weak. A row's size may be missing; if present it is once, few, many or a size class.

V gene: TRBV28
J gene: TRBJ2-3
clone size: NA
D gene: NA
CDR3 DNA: TGTGCCAGCAGTCGGAGCACAGATACGCAGTATTTT
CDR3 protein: CASSRSTDTQYF

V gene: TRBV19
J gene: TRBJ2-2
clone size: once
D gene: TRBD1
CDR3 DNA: TGTGCCAGTAGTATAATGGACAGGGGGCAAAGGGACACCGGGGAGCTGTTTTTT
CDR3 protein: CASSIMDRGQRDTGELFF

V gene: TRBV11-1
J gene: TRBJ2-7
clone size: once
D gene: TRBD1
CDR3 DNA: TGTGCCAGCAGCTCGGGACAGAGGAGCTCCTACGAGCAGTACTTC
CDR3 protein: CASSSGQRSSYEQYF

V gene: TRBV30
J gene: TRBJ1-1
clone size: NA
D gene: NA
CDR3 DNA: TGTGCCTGGAGTCCAGGGGTGACCCCTGATGCTTTCTTT
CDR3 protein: CAWSPGVTPDAFF

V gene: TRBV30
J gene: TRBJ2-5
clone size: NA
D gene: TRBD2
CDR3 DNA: TGTGCCTGGGGGACGGGGACTAGCGGATACCAAGAGACCCAGTACTTC
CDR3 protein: CAWGTGTSGYQETQYF

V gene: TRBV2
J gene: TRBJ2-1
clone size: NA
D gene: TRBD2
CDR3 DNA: TGTGCCAGCAGTTCTAGCGGGAGCAATGAGCAGTTCTTC
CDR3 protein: CASSSSGSNEQFF

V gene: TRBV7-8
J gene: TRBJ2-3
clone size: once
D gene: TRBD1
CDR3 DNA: TGTGCCAGCAGCGCGGACAGGTTGTTTGGGGATACGCAGTATTTT
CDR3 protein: CASSADRLFGDTQYF

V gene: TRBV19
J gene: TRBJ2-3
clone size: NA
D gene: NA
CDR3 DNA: TGTGCCAGTAGTATAAGCGGGGATACGCAGTATTTT
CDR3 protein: CASSISGDTQYF

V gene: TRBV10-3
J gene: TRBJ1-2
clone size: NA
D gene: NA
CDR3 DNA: TGTGCCATCAGTGAGGTGGGCGCGGGGGGTGGCTACACCTTC
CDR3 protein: CAISEVGAGGGYTF

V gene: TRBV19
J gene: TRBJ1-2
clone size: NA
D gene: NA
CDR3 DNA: TGTGCCAGTAGTATAGGCAGGCGAAACTATGGCTACACCTTC
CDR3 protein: CASSIGRRNYGYTF

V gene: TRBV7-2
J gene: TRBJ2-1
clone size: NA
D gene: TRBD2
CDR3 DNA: TGTGCCAGCAGCTTAACGGCGGGAGGATTGGATGAGCAGTTCTTC
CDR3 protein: CASSLTAGGLDEQFF

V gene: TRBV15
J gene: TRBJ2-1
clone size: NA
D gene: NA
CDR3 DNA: TGTGCCACCAGCAGAGATCTATTGCAGGTTTACAATGAGCAGTTCTTC
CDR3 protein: CATSRDLLQVYNEQFF

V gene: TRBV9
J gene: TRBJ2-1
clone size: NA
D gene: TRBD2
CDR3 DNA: TGTGCCAGCAGCCCCCGACTAGCGGGATGGGGACAGAATGAGCAGTTCTTC
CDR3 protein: CASSPRLAGWGQNEQFF

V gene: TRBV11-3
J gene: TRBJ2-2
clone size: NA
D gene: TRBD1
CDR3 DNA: TGTGCCAGCAGCCTCGGGACAGCGTGGCACACCGGGGAGCTGTTTTTT
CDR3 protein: CASSLGTAWHTGELFF

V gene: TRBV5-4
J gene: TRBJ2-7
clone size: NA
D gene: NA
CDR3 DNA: TGTGCCAGCAGACAACAGGGAAGTAATTACGAGCAGTACTTC
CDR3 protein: CASRQQGSNYEQYF

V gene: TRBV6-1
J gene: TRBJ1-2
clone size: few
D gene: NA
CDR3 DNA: TGTGCCAGCAGTGAAGGGACGGAGAGGAGGAATTTC
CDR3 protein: CASSEGTERRNF

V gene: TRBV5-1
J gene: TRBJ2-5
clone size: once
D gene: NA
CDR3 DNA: TGCGCCAGCAGCTTGAACGCGGGCCCTAGGGAGACCCAGTACTTC
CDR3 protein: CASSLNAGPRETQYF

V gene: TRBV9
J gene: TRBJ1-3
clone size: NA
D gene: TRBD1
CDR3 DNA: TGTGCCAGCAGCATAGACTCCTTAAGACAGGGGGCTGGAAACACCATATATTTT
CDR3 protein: CASSIDSLRQGAGNTIYF

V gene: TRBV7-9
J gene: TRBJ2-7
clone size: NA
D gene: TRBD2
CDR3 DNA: TGTGCCAGCAGCTTTATGAAGTCTAGCGGGAGCGTCGTATATTACGAGCAGTACTTC
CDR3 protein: CASSFMKSSGSVVYYEQYF

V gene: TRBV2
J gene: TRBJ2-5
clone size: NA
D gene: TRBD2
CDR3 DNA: TGTGCCAGCAGCTTTTCGGGGACTACAGAGACCCAGTACTTC
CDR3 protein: CASSFSGTTETQYF

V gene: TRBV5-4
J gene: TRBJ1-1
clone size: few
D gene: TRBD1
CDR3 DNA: TGTGCCAGCAGCGCACCACAGGGGGTAGTCACTGAAGCTTTCTTT
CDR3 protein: CASSAPQGVVTEAFF

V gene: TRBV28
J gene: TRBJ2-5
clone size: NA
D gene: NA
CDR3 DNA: TGTGCCAGCAGCCCGGGCCCCGCGGGAGAGACCCAGTACTTC
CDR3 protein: CASSPGPAGETQYF

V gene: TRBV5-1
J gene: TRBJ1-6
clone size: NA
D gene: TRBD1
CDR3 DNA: TGCGCCAGCAGCCCGGACAGGTTGGGGTCGTCCTATAATTCACCCCTCCACTTT
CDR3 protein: CASSPDRLGSSYNSPLHF

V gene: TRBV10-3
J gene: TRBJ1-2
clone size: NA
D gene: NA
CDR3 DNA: TGTGCCATCAGTGAGTCCCGGACAGTCTATGGCTACACCTTC
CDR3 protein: CAISESRTVYGYTF

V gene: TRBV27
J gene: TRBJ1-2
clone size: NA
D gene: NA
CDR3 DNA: TGTGCCAGCAGCCCCACGGGGAGGAACTATGGCTACACCTTC
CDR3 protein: CASSPTGRNYGYTF

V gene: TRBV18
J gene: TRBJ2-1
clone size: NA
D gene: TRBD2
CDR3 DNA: TGTGCCAGCTCACCACCGCAGCGGGGGGTGTACAATGAGCAGTTCTTC
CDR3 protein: CASSPPQRGVYNEQFF

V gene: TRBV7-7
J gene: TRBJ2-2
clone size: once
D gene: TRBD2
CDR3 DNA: TGTGCCAGCAGCCCAGGGGCTAGCGGGAGTATAGTCGGGGAGCTGTTTTTT
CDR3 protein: CASSPGASGSIVGELFF

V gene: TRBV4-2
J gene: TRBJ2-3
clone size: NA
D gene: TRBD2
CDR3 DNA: TGTGCCAGCAGCCAAGAATCCTTTACAACTGGGGGGGGAGATACGCAGTATTTT
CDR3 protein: CASSQESFTTGGGDTQYF

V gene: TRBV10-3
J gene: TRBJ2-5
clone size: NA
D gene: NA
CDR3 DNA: TGTGCCATCAGTGACACCCCACAGGGTCGTCAAGAGACCCAGTACTTC
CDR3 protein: CAISDTPQGRQETQYF

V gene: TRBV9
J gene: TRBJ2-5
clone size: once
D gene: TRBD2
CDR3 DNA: TGTGCCAGCAGCGCAGTTCGAGCGGGAGGGCCCTCGGGAGAGACCCAGTACTTC
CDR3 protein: CASSAVRAGGPSGETQYF

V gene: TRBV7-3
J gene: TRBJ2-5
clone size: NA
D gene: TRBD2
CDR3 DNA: TGTGCCAGCAGCCGCCAGGCGGGGGGACTGCAGACCCAGTACTTC
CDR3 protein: CASSRQAGGLQTQYF

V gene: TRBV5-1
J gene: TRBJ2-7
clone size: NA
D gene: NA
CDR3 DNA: TGCGCCAGCAGCTTGCGGGGGTTGGATGACGAGCAGTACTTC
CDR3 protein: CASSLRGLDDEQYF

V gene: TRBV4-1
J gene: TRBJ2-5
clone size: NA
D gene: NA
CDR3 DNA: TGCGCCAGCAGCCAGGTGGAACCGCGGGGGCGAAAGACCCAGTACTTC
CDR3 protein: CASSQVEPRGRKTQYF

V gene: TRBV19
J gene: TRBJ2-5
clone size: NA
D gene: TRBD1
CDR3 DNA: TGTGCCAGTAGCGGTAACAGGGGCGAGACCCAGTACTTC
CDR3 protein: CASSGNRGETQYF

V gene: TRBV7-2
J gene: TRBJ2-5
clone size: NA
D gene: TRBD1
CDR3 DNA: TGTGCCAGCAGGAGGGACAGACTACAAGAGACCCAGTACTTC
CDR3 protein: CASRRDRLQETQYF

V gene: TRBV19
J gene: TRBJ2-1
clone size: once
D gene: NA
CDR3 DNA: TGTGCCACTACGGCAGGATCCTCCTACAATGAGCAGTTCTTC
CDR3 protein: CATTAGSSYNEQFF

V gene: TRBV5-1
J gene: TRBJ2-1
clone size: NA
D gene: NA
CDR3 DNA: TGCGCCAGCAGCATGGAGGCTTCGGGATCTAATGAGCAGTTCTTC
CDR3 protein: CASSMEASGSNEQFF

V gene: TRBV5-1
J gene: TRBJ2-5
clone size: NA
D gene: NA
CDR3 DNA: TGCGCCAGCAGCTTGACCCCGGTAGGGGTACAAGAGACCCAGTACTTC
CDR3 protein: CASSLTPVGVQETQYF

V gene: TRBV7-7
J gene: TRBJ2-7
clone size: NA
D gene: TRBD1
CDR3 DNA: TGTGCCAGCAGCCCTGGACAGGGACCCTACGAGCAGTACTTC
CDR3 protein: CASSPGQGPYEQYF

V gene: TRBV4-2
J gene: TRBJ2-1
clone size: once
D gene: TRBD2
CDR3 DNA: TGTGCCAGCAGCCATGCCGGGACTAGCGGGAGGGTAGAGCAGTTCTTC
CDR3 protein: CASSHAGTSGRVEQFF

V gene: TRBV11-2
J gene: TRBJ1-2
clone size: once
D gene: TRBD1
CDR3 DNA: TGTGCCAGCAGCTTAGATACAGGGGGGATCTATGGCTACACCTTC
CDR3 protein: CASSLDTGGIYGYTF

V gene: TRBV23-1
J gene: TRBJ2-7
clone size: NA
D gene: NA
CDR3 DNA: TGCGCCAGCAGTCATTCCCAGCGGTCCGAGGAGCAGTACTTC
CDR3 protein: CASSHSQRSEEQYF

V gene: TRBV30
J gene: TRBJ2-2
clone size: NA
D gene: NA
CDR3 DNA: TGTGCCCAGGCAAGGGGTAACACCGGGGAGCTGTTTTTT
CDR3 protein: CAQARGNTGELFF

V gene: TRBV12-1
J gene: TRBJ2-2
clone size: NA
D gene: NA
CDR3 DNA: TGTGCCAGCAGCTTTACGGGGGGGAACACCGGGGAGCTGTTTTTT
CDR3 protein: CASSFTGGNTGELFF

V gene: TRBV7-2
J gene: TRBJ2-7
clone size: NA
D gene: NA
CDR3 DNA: TGTGCCAGCAGCTTAGCTAGCGACGAGCAGTACTTC
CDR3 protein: CASSLASDEQYF

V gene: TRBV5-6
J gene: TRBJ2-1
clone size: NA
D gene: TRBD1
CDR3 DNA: TGTGCCAGCAGCCTTCAGGGGGCTAGGTACAATGAGCAGTTCTTC
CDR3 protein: CASSLQGARYNEQFF

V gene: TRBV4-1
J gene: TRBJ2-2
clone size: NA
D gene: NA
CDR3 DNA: TGCGCCAGCAGCCAAGATGGATTAAGGGGAATTACCGGGGAGCTGTTTTTT
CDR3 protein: CASSQDGLRGITGELFF

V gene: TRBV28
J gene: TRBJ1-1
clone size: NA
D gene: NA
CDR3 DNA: TGTGCCAGCCTGCTGACAGCGAACACTGAAGCTTTCTTT
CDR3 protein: CASLLTANTEAFF

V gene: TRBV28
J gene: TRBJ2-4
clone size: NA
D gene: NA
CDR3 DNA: TGTGCCAGCAGCAACGCGGCCACTAAAAACATTCAGTACTTC
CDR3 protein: CASSNAATKNIQYF

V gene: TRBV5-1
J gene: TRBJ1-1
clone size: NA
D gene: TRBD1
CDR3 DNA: TGCGCCAGCAGCTTAACTCAGGGGGGCACTGAAGCTTTCTTT
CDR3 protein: CASSLTQGGTEAFF